This TCR beta chain is from a study of regulatory T cells in long-lasting Graves disease. Study-level points and caveats: Newly diagnosed disease favored TRBV20-1 and TRBJ2-1 over persistent disease.

Note on this clonotype: Its antigen is not identified.

The V end was cut by 4 bases, the J end by 5 bases, with 14 bases between. CDR3 length: 15 amino acids. Germline values: CDR1 MGHRA, CDR2 YSYEKL. Time point here: newly diagnosed GD, antithyroid drugs for less than 3 months. The TCR library was prepared using RNA isolated from PBMCs. Arm-PCR of CDR3 regions and iRepertoire HTBI primers were the basis on which TCR beta libraries were built. TCRdb re-analysed the multiplex PCR reads in MiXCR, keeping a single row per CDR3 protein. The table has 520,000 or so distinct CDR3 sequences, more than 10% seen once; the top ten hold about 8.9%. This sample also belongs to another study, concerning T cells in Graves' hyperthyroidism and ophthalmopathy.

This chain links TRBV4-1 with TRBJ2-2; tentative D call: TRBD2 (5 bases). The source was peripheral blood mononuclear cells (PBMCs), collected at new diagnosis, from a patient treated with antithyroid drugs. This TCR was recovered from a woman in her 30s with Graves disease. In DNA form, the CDR3 reads TGCGCCAGCAGCCGAGAAGCTAGCTGGACCGGGGAGCTGTTTTTT. Protein product: CASSREASWTGELFF.